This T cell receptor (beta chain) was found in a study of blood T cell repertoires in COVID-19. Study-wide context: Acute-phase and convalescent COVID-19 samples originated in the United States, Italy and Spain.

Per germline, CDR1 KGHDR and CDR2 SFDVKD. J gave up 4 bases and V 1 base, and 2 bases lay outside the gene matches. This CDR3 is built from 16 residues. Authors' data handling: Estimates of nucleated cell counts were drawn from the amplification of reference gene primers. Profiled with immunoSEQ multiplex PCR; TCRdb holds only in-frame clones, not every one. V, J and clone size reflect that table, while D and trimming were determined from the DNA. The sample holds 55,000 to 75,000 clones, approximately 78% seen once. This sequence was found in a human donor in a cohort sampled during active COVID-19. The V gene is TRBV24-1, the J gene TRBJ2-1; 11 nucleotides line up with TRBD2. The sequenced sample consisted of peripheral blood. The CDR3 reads CATSDFLAGGYNEQFF. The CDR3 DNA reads TGTGCCACCAGTGATTTCCTAGCGGGAGGTTACAATGAGCAGTTCTTC.